These 16 T cell receptor beta chains share one sample of origin, sequenced in a study of control samples from healthy donors and cancer patients. Measured with immunoSEQ multiplex PCR; TCRdb has only the in-frame clones, and not every one. The sample records around 85,000 clones, approximately 91% being singletons. Sequenced material: blood. The receptors were sampled from a woman aged 55 to 70 in good health.

About this clone itself: Other DNA sequences in the sample encode the same CDR3. The J gene is TRBJ1-4, the V gene TRBV5-1; 7 nucleotides match TRBD1. Germline-derived CDR1 and CDR2 are SGHRS and YFSETQ. The V segment lost 0 bases and the J segment 7 bases; nucleotides outside the gene matches: 3. This CDR3 has 14 residues. The CDR3 loop reads CASSLGQGGEKLFF. The DNA for the CDR3 is TGCGCCAGCAGCTTGGGGCAGGGGGGTGAAAAACTGTTTTTT.

The V and J genes are TRBV6-5 and TRBJ2-7, with 9 bases lining up with TRBD1. After removal of 2 bases from V and 2 bases from J, the junction contained 7 bases not matched to a gene. The CDR3 has 16 residues. The germline V gene encodes CDR1 MNHEY and CDR2 SVGAGI. CDR3 coding DNA: TGTGCCAGCAGTTACGTCGGGACAGGGAACGCCTACGAGCAGTACTTC. This encodes CASSYVGTGNAYEQYF.

The V gene is TRBV6-2 or TRBV6-3, the J gene TRBJ1-5, with D uncertain. Germline V gene sequence: CDR1 MNHEY, CDR2 SVGEGT. CDR3 size: 16 residues. V lost 5 bases and J 2 bases, leaving 16 bases between the germline ends. In DNA, the CDR3 is TGTGCCAGCAGTCCCCGTTTGAGGGCAGGCAATCAGCCCCAGCATTTT. This encodes CASSPRLRAGNQPQHF.

CDR3: CASSYNREGEQFF. DNA of the CDR3: TGTGCCAGCAGTTACAATAGGGAGGGTGAGCAGTTCTTC. V usage is TRBV6-2 or TRBV6-3 and J usage is TRBJ2-1, with 7 nucleotides matching TRBD2. CDR3 length: 13 residues. J lost 9 bases, V lost 2 bases, and 4 bases had no gene match. The germline gives CDR1 MNHEY, CDR2 SVGEGT.

V usage is TRBV28 and J usage is TRBJ2-7; D is perhaps TRBD1 or TRBD2 (5 bases each). V lost 3 bases and J 2 bases, leaving 11 bases between the germline ends. CDR1 is MDHEN, CDR2 SYDVKM, per germline. The CDR3 consists of 14 residues. CDR3 in DNA: TGTGCCAGCAGTTTTGGGGGATCCACCTACGAGCAGTACTTC. It is translated as CASSFGGSTYEQYF.

The V and J genes are TRBV28 and TRBJ2-1; TRBD2 aligns across 12 bases. V gave up 6 bases and J gave up 10 bases; unmatched junction bases: 13. Looked up from germline, CDR1 is MDHEN and CDR2 is SYDVKM. CDR3 length: 16 residues. The CDR3 sequence: CASRRTSGTRGGEQFF. DNA for the CDR3: TGTGCCAGCAGGCGGACTAGCGGGACGCGGGGGGGGGAGCAGTTCTTC. The whole variable domain, filled in from reference TRBV28 and TRBJ2-1, reads DVKVTQSSRYLVKRTGEKVFLECVQDMDHENMFWYRQDPGLGLRLIYFSYDVKMKEKGDIPEGYSVSREKKERFSLILESASTNQTSMYLCASRRTSGTRGGEQFFGPGTRLTVL.

This chain links TRBV7-2 with TRBJ2-7; TRBD2 agrees at 8 bases. Germline trimming cut 6 bases from V and 3 bases from J; bases unmatched to any gene: 13. Germline V gives CDR1 SGHTA, CDR2 FQGNSA. The CDR3 spans 16 residues. In DNA, the CDR3 is TGTGCCAGCAGTTTGGGGTTTGGCGGGAGGTACTACGAGCAGTACTTC. Its translation is CASSLGFGGRYYEQYF. Full variable domain (outside the CDR3, taken from reference TRBV7-2 and TRBJ2-7): GAGVSQSPSNKVTEKGKDVELRCDPISGHTALYWYRQSLGQGLEFLIYFQGNSAPDKSGLPSDRFSAERTGGSVSTLTIQRTQQEDSAVYLCASSLGFGGRYYEQYFGPGTRLTVT.

This clone was seen just once. Written as DNA, the CDR3 is TGTGCCAGCAGGGGACAGGGAAACCTAGCACAAGCTTTCTTT. Amino acids: CASRGQGNLAQAFF. The rearrangement uses TRBV27 and TRBJ1-1, with TRBD1 matching 9 bases. J lost 9 bases, V lost 6 bases, and 11 bases had no gene match. This CDR3 has 14 amino acids. Germline loops: CDR1 MNHEY, CDR2 SMNVEV (reference sequence).

The genes are TRBV11-2 and TRBJ1-5; no clear D. Germline V gene data show CDR1 as SGHAT and CDR2 as FQNNGV. The V gene lost 5 bases and the J gene lost 3 bases, with 14 bases spanning the gap. This CDR3 comprises 15 residues. In DNA, the CDR3 is TGTGCCAGCAGCCCTGACGGAGGAACCAATCAGCCCCAGCATTTT. This encodes CASSPDGGTNQPQHF.

The J gene is TRBJ2-2, the V gene TRBV5-1, with 8 nucleotides matching TRBD1. CDR1 is SGHRS, CDR2 YFSETQ, per germline. J lost 4 bases, V lost 3 bases, and 8 bases had no gene match. This CDR3 region has 16 residues. The CDR3 sequence: CASSSRQGFSTGELFF. CDR3 DNA: TGCGCCAGCAGCTCCAGACAGGGGTTCAGCACCGGGGAGCTGTTTTTT.

The chain has TRBV7-9 and TRBJ1-2; 10 bases map to TRBD1. This CDR3 has 17 amino acids. Germline V gene data show CDR1 as SEHNR and CDR2 as FQNEAQ (reference sequence). With 3 bases clipped from V and 3 bases from J, the junction kept 10 bases outside the gene matches. The CDR3 is CASSLGDRGRLDYGYTF. The DNA of the CDR3 is TGTGCCAGCAGCTTGGGAGACAGGGGGCGTTTAGACTATGGCTACACCTTC. Based on the CDR3 plus reference TRBV7-9 and TRBJ1-2, the full variable domain is DTGVSQNPRHKITKRGQNVTFRCDPISEHNRLYWYRQTLGQGPEFLTYFQNEAQLEKSRLLSDRFSAERPKGSFSTLEIQRTEQGDSAMYLCASSLGDRGRLDYGYTFGSGTRLTVV.

This clone appeared once. The V call is TRBV3-1 (or the pseudogene TRBV3-2), the J call TRBJ2-3, with 9 bases identical to TRBD2. CDR1 is LGHDT, CDR2 YNNKEL, per germline (reference sequence). CDR3 length equals 16 residues. Germline trimming cut 4 bases from V and 3 bases from J; bases unmatched to any gene: 8. In DNA form, the CDR3 reads TGTGCCAGCAGCCGGGGCCTAGCGGGGACGACAGATACGCAGTATTTT. This gives the protein CASSRGLAGTTDTQYF.

The chain carries TRBV29-1 and TRBJ1-1; unclear D gene. Germline V CDR1 and CDR2: SQVTM, ANQGSEA. V was trimmed by 4 bases and J by 1 base, leaving 7 bases between them. This CDR3 comprises 12 residues. In DNA form, the CDR3 reads TGCAGCGTTGCAGTCCAGAACACTGAAGCTTTCTTT. Protein: CSVAVQNTEAFF.

The J gene is TRBJ1-1, the V gene TRBV6-5; TRBD1 matches 9 bases. The trim removed 4 bases at V and 1 base at J, leaving 1 base unmatched. The CDR3 has 14 amino acids. The germline CDR1 and CDR2 sequences are MNHEY and SVGAGI. CDR3 sequence: CASSSGQGNTEAFF. The CDR3 DNA reads TGTGCCAGCAGTTCGGGACAGGGGAACACTGAAGCTTTCTTT.

This chain uses TRBV5-4 with TRBJ1-2, with a possible D match to TRBD1 (5 bases). Germline V gene sequence: CDR1 SGHNT, CDR2 YYREEE (reference sequence). Trimming removed 1 base at V and 1 base at J, with 11 bases between. CDR3 length: 15 amino acids. CDR3 in amino acids: CASSLRTGLNYGYTF. CDR3 coding DNA: TGTGCCAGCAGCTTGAGAACAGGCCTTAACTATGGCTACACCTTC.

In the case of this clone: This sample also contains other DNA sequences that code for the same CDR3. The chain recombines TRBV5-4 with TRBJ1-1; no firm D call. The CDR3 has 14 amino acids. Germline CDR1 reads SGHNT; CDR2 reads YYREEE (reference sequence). V was shortened by 0 bases and J by 1 base, with 7 bases between the two germline ends. CDR3 region: CASSLVGSNTEAFF. DNA of the CDR3: TGTGCCAGCAGCTTGGTAGGGTCGAACACTGAAGCTTTCTTT.